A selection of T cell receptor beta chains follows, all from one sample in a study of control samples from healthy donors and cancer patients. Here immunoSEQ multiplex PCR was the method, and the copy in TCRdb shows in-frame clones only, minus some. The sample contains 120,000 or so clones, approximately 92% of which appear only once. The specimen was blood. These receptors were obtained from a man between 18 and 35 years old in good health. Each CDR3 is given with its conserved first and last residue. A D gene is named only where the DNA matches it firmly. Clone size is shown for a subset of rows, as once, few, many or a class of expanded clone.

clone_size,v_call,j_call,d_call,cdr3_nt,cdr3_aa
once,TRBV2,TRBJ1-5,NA,TGTGCCAGCACCATTTATAGCAATCAGCCCCAGCATTTT,CASTIYSNQPQHF
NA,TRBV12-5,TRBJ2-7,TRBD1,TGTGCTAGTGGTCACCGACAGGGGGCATTTTACGAGCAGTACTTC,CASGHRQGAFYEQYF
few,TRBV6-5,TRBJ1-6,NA,TGTGCCACCTCACCAGGGAATTCACCCCTCCACTTT,CATSPGNSPLHF
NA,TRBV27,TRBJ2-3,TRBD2,TGTGCCAGCAGTGACTTACTAGCGGTTAGCACAGATACGCAGTATTTT,CASSDLLAVSTDTQYF
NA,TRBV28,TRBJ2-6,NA,TGTGCCAGCAGTTTATTTCGGGAAACCAGGCCCGCTGGGGCCAACGTCCTGACTTTC,CASSLFRETRPAGANVLTF
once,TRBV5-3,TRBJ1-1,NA,TGTGCCAGAAGCTTGTCAGGCAGTTTCATGAACACTGAAGCTTTCTTT,CARSLSGSFMNTEAFF
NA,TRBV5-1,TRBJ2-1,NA,TGCGCCAGCAGCTCGGCTAGTGTCTACAATGAGCAGTTCTTC,CASSSASVYNEQFF
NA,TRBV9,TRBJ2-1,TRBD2,TGTGCCAGCAGCGTAGAGGTTAGCGGGGGGCCGAGCTCCTACAATGAGCAGTTCTTC,CASSVEVSGGPSSYNEQFF
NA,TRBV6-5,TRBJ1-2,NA,TGTGCCAGCAGGTTAGGGGGAAGAGGCTACACCTTC,CASRLGGRGYTF
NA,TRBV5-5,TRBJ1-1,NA,TGTGCCAGCAGCGCGGGGACACCGACCGGGACTGAAGCTTTCTTT,CASSAGTPTGTEAFF
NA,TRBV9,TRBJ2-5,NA,TGTGCCAGCAGCGTAGGGACGGGGCCTTGGGAGACCCAGTACTTC,CASSVGTGPWETQYF
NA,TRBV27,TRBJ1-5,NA,TGTGCCAGCAGTTCCGGGTTGGCCCGGCCCCAGCATTTT,CASSSGLARPQHF
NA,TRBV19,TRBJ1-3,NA,TGTGCCAGTAGTATCCCCTCCGGGTCCTCTGGAAACACCATATATTTT,CASSIPSGSSGNTIYF
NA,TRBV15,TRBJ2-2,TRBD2,TGTGCCACCAGTCACCTGGGGACTAGCAAGACCGGGGAGCTGTTTTTT,CATSHLGTSKTGELFF
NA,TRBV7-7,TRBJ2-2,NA,TGTGCTAGCAGCTGGAGAGCGGGCGGGGAGCTGTTTTTT,CASSWRAGGELFF
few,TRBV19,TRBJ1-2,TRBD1,TGTGCCAGTAAAGGAACCGGGACAGTGATTGGCTACACCTTC,CASKGTGTVIGYTF
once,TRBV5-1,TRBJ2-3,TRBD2,TGCGCCAGCAGCTTGGAAGCGGGGGGGCTGTGGGATACGCAGTATTTT,CASSLEAGGLWDTQYF
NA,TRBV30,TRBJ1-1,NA,TGTGCCTGGAGTGTAAACACTGAAGCTTTCTTT,CAWSVNTEAFF
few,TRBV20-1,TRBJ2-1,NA,TGCAGTGCTAGTCTCAAGTACAATGAGCAGTTCTTC,CSASLKYNEQFF
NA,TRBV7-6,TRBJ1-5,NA,TGTGCCAGCAGCTTATCAGGGGCAAGTAATCAGCCCCAGCATTTT,CASSLSGASNQPQHF
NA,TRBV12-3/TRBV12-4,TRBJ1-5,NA,TGTGCCAGCAGTTTACCCGATCAGCCCCAGCATTTT,CASSLPDQPQHF
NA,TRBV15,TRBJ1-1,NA,TGTGCCACCAGCAGATCGACATTGAACACTGAAGCTTTCTTT,CATSRSTLNTEAFF
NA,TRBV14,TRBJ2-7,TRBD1,TGTGCCAGCAGCCAAGGCTTGGGACAGGTGCTCTACGAGCAGTACTTC,CASSQGLGQVLYEQYF
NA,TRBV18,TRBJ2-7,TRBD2,TGTGCCAGCTCACGAGCGGGGGGGGAATACGAGCAGTACTTC,CASSRAGGEYEQYF
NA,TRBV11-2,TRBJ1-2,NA,TGTGCCAGCACCAATCGGGAGTATGGCTACACCTTC,CASTNREYGYTF
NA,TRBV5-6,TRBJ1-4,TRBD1,TGTGCCAGCAGCCGCGGGACAGGGTATGAAAAACTGTTTTTT,CASSRGTGYEKLFF
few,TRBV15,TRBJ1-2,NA,TGTGCCACCAGTTATGGAGACTATGGCTACACCTTC,CATSYGDYGYTF